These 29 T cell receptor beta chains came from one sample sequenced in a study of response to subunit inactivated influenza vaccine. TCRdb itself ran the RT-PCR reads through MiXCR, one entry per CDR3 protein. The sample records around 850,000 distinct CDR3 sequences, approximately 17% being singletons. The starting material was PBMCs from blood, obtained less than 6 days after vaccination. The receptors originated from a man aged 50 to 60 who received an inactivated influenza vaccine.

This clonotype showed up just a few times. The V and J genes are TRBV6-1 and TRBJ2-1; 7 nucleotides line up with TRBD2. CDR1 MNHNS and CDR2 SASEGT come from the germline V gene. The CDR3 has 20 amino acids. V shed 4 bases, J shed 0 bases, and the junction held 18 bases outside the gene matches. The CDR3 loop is CASSGRRFSSGGSSYNEQFF. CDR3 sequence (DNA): TGTGCCAGCAGTGGTAGACGATTTTCTAGCGGAGGGAGCTCCTACAATGAGCAGTTCTTC.

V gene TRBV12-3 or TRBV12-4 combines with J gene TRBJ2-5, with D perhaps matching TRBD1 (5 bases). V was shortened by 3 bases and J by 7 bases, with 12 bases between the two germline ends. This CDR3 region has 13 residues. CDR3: CASSFTGDRTQYF. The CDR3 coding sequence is TGTGCCAGCAGTTTCACAGGTGATCGGACCCAGTACTTC.

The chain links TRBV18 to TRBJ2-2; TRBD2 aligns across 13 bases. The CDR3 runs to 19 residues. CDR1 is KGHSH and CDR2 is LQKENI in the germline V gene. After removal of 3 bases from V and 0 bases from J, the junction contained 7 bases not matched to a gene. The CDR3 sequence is CASSPNPTSGRTNTGELFF. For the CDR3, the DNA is TGTGCCAGCTCACCGAACCCGACTAGCGGGAGGACGAACACCGGGGAGCTGTTTTTT. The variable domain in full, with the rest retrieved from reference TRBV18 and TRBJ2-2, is NAGVMQNPRHLVRRRGQEARLRCSPMKGHSHVYWYRQLPEEGLKFMVYLQKENIIDESGMPKERFSAEFPKEGPSILRIQQVVRGDSAAYFCASSPNPTSGRTNTGELFFGEGSRLTVL.

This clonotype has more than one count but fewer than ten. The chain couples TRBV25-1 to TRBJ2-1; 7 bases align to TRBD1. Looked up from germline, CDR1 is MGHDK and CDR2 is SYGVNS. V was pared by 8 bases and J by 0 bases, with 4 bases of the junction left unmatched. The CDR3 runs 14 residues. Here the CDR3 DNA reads TGTGCCAGCTCGGGACAGCGCTCCTACAATGAGCAGTTCTTC. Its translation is CASSGQRSYNEQFF. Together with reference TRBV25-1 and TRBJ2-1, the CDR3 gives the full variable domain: EADIYQTPRYLVIGTGKKITLECSQTMGHDKMYWYQQDPGMELHLIHYSYGVNSTEKGDLSSESTVSRIRTEHFPLTLESARPSHTSQYLCASSGQRSYNEQFFGPGTRLTVL.

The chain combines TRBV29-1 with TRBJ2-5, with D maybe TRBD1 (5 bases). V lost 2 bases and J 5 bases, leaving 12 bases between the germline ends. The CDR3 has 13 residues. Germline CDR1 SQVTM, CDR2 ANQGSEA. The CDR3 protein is CSVEFPGKETQYF. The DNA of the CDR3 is TGCAGCGTTGAATTCCCAGGGAAGGAGACCCAGTACTTC.

The CDR3 loop is CASSTPYSGRSYEQYF. In DNA form, the CDR3 reads TGTGCCAGTAGTACTCCGTATAGCGGGCGCTCCTACGAGCAGTACTTC. This chain links TRBV19 with TRBJ2-7; TRBD2 matches at 7 bases. CDR1 LNHDA and CDR2 SQIVND come from the germline V gene (reference sequence). The V and J ends lost 4 bases and 0 bases, in that order; junction bases with no gene match: 9. This CDR3 is 16 amino acids long. The complete variable domain, with remaining parts taken from reference TRBV19 and TRBJ2-7, reads DGGITQSPKYLFRKEGQNVTLSCEQNLNHDAMYWYRQDPGQGLRLIYYSQIVNDFQKGDIAEGYSVSREKKESFPLTVTSAQKNPTAFYLCASSTPYSGRSYEQYFGPGTRLTVT.

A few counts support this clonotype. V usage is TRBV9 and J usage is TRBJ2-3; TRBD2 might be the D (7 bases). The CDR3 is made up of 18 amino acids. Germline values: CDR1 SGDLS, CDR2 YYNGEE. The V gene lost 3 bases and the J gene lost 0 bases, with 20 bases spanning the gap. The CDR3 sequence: CASSGLAGAYSSTDTQYF. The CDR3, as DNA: TGTGCCAGCAGCGGGCTGGCGGGGGCCTATTCTAGCACAGATACGCAGTATTTT.

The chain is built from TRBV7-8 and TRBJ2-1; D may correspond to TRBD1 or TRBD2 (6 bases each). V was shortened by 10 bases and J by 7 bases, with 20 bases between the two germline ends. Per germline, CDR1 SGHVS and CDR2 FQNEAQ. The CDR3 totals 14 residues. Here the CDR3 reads CATQRLARGNEQFF. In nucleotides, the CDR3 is TGTGCCACCCAGCGGCTAGCGAGGGGGAATGAGCAGTTCTTC.

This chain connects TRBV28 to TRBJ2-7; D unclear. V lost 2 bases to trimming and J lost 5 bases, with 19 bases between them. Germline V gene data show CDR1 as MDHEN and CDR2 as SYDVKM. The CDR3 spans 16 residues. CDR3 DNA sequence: TGTGCCAGCAGTTTAATGGGGTACGGACGAAGAAACGAGCAGTACTTC. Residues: CASSLMGYGRRNEQYF.

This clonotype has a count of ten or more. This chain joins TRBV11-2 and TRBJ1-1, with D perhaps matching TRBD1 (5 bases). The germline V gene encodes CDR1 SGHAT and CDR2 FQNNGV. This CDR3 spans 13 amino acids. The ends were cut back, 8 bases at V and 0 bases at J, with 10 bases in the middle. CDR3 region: CASGDGLNTEAFF. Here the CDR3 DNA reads TGTGCCAGCGGGGACGGATTGAACACTGAAGCTTTCTTT. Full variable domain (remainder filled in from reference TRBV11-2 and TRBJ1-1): EAGVAQSPRYKIIEKRQSVAFWCNPISGHATLYWYQQILGQGPKLLIQFQNNGVVDDSQLPKDRFSAERLKGVDSTLKIQPAKLEDSAVYLCASGDGLNTEAFFGQGTRLTVV.

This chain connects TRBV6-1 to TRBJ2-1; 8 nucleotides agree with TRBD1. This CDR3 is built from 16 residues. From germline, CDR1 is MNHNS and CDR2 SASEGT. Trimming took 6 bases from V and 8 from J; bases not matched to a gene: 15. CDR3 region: CASRTDRDDQNDEQFF. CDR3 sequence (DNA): TGTGCCAGCAGGACGGACAGGGACGATCAAAACGATGAGCAGTTCTTC.

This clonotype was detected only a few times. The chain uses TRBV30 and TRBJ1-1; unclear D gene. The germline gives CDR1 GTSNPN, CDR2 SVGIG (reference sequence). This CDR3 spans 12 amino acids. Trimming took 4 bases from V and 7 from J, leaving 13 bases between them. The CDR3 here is CAWIRVMDEAFF. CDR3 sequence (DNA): TGTGCCTGGATTAGGGTTATGGATGAAGCTTTCTTT.

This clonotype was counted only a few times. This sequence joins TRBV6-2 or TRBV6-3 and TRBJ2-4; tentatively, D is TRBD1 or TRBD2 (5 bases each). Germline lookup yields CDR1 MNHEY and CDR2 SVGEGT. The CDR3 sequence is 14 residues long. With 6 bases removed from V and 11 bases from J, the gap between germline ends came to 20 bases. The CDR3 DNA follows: TGTGCCAGCAGCTTTAACCGGGACCGGAACGTTCAGTACTTC. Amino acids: CASSFNRDRNVQYF.

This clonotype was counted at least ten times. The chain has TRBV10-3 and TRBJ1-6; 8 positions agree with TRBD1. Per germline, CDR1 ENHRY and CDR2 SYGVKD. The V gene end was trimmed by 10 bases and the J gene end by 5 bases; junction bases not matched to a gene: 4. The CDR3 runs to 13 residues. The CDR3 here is CASKTGDNSPLHF. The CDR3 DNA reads TGTGCCAGCAAGACAGGGGATAATTCACCCCTCCACTTT.

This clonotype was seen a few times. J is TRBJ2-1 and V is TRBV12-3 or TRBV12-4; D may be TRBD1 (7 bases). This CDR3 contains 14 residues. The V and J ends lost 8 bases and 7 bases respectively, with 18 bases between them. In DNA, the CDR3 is TGTGCCAGCGGGCAGGGGGGAATCTGGAATGAGCAGTTCTTC. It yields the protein CASGQGGIWNEQFF.

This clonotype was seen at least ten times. This CDR3 is CSAKRARGDTQYF. CDR3 bases: TGCAGTGCTAAAAGGGCCCGGGGAGATACGCAGTATTTT. V gene TRBV20-1 combines with J gene TRBJ2-3; D is perhaps TRBD2 (5 bases). Looked up from germline, CDR1 is DFQATT and CDR2 is SNEGSKA (reference sequence). The CDR3 sequence is 13 residues long. V was cut by 4 bases and J by 5 bases, with 13 bases left in between.

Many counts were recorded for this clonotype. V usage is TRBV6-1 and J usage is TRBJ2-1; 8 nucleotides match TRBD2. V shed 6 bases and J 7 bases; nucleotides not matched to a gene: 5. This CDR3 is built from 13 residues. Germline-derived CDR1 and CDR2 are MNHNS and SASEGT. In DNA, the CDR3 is TGTGCCAGCAGGGCGGGAGGCTGGAATGAGCAGTTCTTC. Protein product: CASRAGGWNEQFF.

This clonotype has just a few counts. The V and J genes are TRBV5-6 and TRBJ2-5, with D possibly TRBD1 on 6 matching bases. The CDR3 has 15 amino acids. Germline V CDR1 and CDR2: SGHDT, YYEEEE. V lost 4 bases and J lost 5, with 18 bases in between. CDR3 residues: CASSMGHTLSETQYF. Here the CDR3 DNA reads TGTGCCAGCAGCATGGGACACACGCTATCGGAGACCCAGTACTTC.

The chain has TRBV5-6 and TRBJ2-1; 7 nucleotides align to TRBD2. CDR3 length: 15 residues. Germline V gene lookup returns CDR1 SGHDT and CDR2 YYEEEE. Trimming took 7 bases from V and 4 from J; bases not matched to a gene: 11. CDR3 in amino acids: CASGPWGGNYNEQFF. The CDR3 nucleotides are TGTGCCAGCGGTCCTTGGGGGGGGAATTACAATGAGCAGTTCTTC. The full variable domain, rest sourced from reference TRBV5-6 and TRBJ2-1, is DAGVTQSPTHLIKTRGQQVTLRCSPKSGHDTVSWYQQALGQGPQFIFQYYEEEERQRGNFPDRFSGHQFPNYSSELNVNALLLGDSALYLCASGPWGGNYNEQFFGPGTRLTVL.

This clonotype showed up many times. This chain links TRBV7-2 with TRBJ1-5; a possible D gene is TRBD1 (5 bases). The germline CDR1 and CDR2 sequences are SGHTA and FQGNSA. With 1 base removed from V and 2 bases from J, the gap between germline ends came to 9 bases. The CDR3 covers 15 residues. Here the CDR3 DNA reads TGTGCCAGCAGCTTAGGTGGGGGGGGCAATCAGCCCCAGCATTTT. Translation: CASSLGGGGNQPQHF.

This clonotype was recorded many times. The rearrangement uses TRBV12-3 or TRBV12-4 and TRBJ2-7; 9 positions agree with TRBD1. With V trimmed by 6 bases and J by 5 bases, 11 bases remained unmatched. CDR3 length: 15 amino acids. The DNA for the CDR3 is TGTGCCAGCAGCCTCACACAGGGGGCTAGCCACGAGCAGTACTTC. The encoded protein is CASSLTQGASHEQYF.

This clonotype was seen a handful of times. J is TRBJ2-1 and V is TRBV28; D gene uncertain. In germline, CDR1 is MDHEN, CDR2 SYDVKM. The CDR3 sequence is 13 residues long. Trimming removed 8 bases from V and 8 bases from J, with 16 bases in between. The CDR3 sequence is CASLPRSSDEQFF. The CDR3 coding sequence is TGTGCCAGCCTCCCTAGAAGTTCCGATGAGCAGTTCTTC.

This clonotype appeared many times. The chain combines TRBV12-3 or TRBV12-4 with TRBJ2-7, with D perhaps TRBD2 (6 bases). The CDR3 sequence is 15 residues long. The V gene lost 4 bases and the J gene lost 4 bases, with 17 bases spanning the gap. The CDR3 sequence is CASSWGLYPQYEQYF. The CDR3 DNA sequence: TGTGCCAGCAGTTGGGGACTTTACCCCCAGTACGAGCAGTACTTC.

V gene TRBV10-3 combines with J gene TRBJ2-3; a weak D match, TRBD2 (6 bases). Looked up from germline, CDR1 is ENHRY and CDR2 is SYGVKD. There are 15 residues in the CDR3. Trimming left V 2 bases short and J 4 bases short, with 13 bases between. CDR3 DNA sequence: TGTGCCATCAGTGAGCAGGTACGGGAGCCAGATACGCAGTATTTT. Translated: CAISEQVREPDTQYF.

The CDR3: CSGGQDYEQYF. DNA of the CDR3: TGCAGCGGAGGGCAGGACTACGAGCAGTACTTC. The chain has TRBV20-1 and TRBJ2-7; D might be TRBD2 (6 bases). There are 11 residues in the CDR3. In germline, CDR1 is DFQATT, CDR2 SNEGSKA (reference sequence).

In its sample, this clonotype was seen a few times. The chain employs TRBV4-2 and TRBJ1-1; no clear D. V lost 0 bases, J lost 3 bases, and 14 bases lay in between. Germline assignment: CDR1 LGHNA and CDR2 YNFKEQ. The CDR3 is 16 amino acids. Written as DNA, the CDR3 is TGTGCCAGCAGCCAAGATGGGAACAGCGGGGACACTGAAGCTTTCTTT. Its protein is CASSQDGNSGDTEAFF.

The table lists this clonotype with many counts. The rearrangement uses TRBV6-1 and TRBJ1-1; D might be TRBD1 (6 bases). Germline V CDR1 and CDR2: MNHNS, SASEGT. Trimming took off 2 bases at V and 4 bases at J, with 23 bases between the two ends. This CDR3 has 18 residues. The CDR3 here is CASSETGGASGWFTEAFF. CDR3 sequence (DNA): TGTGCCAGCAGTGAAACCGGGGGGGCGAGCGGTTGGTTCACTGAAGCTTTCTTT.

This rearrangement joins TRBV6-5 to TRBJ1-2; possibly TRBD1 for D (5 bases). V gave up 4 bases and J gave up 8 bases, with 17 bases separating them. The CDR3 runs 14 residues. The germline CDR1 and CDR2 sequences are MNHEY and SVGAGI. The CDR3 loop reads CASSSRDHPGGYTF. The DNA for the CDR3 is TGTGCCAGCAGTTCCCGGGACCATCCAGGGGGCTACACCTTC.

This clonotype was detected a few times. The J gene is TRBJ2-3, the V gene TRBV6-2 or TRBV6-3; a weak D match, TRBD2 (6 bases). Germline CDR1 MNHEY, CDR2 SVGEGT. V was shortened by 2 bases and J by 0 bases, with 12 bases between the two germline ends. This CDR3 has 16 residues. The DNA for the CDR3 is TGTGCCAGCAGTTACGGAGGGCAGGATAGCACAGATACGCAGTATTTT. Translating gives CASSYGGQDSTDTQYF.